A single sample is the source of the 25 T cell receptor beta chains below, sequenced in a study of cytomegalovirus exposure and HLA in healthy donors. Produced via immunoSEQ multiplex PCR; TCRdb's table is partial and in-frame only. The sample carries about 160,000 clones, approximately 96% recorded once. The sequenced sample was PBMCs. These receptor sequences come from a woman under 30 in good health and CMV-seronegative.

CDR3 DNA: TGTGCCAGCAGCAATAGGGGGAGATTACAGCCCCAGCATTTT. Protein: CASSNRGRLQPQHF. The chain couples TRBV21-1 to TRBJ1-5; the listed D gene, TRBD1, was not tested against the DNA. TRBV21-1 is a documented pseudogene. The CDR3 is made up of 14 amino acids.

The chain has TRBV2 and TRBJ1-3, with D maybe TRBD1 (6 bases). This CDR3 has 15 residues. V dropped 7 bases and J dropped 2 bases, with 15 bases sitting between them. Per the germline V gene, CDR1 is SNHLY and CDR2 is FYNNEI. In nucleotides, the CDR3 is TGTGCCAGCAAGACGGACAGAGTCCCTGGAAACACCATATATTTT. This translates into CASKTDRVPGNTIYF.

This clone was counted a single time. V gene TRBV7-9 combines with J gene TRBJ2-2; D might be TRBD1 (6 bases). Trimming pared 4 bases from V and 0 bases from J, leaving 9 bases between. The length of the CDR3 is 15 residues. The germline gives CDR1 SEHNR, CDR2 FQNEAQ (reference sequence). In DNA, the CDR3 is TGTGCCAGCAGCTCGACAGGTTCGAACACCGGGGAGCTGTTTTTT. As protein: CASSSTGSNTGELFF.

J is TRBJ2-3 and V is TRBV18, with TRBD2 identical over 9 bases. This CDR3 region has 16 residues. Germline V lookup: CDR1 KGHSH, CDR2 LQKENI. J was trimmed by 1 base and V by 3 bases; bases with no gene match: 5. The CDR3 spells CASSPQAGGRTDTQYF. The CDR3 DNA reads as TGTGCCAGCTCACCGCAAGCGGGGGGTCGCACAGATACGCAGTATTTT. Complete variable domain (other parts from reference TRBV18 and TRBJ2-3): NAGVMQNPRHLVRRRGQEARLRCSPMKGHSHVYWYRQLPEEGLKFMVYLQKENIIDESGMPKERFSAEFPKEGPSILRIQQVVRGDSAAYFCASSPQAGGRTDTQYFGPGTRLTVL.

A single count supports this clone. The V and J genes are TRBV5-6 and TRBJ1-1; weak D call: TRBD1 (5 bases). The CDR3 spans 16 residues. The ends were cut back, 4 bases at V and 4 bases at J, with 20 bases in the middle. Germline CDR1 SGHDT, CDR2 YYEEEE. The CDR3 loop reads CASSPGVMDLGTEAFF. The CDR3 DNA reads TGTGCCAGCAGCCCGGGGGTGATGGATCTAGGCACTGAAGCTTTCTTT.

This rearrangement joins TRBV2 to TRBJ1-4; D is perhaps TRBD1 (5 bases). From germline, CDR1 is SNHLY and CDR2 FYNNEI. This CDR3 region has 15 residues. V dropped 4 bases and J dropped 3 bases, with 12 bases sitting between them. CDR3 sequence (DNA): TGTGCCAGCAGTGCCGGCACAGGTCCTAATGAAAAACTGTTTTTT. The encoded protein is CASSAGTGPNEKLFF.

The CDR3 DNA reads as TGTGCCAGCAGGGTCGGGAATAGCAATCAGCCCCAGCATTTT. This sequence encodes CASRVGNSNQPQHF. J is TRBJ1-5 and V is TRBV2; no clear D. V lost 6 bases, J lost 0 bases, and 9 bases lay in between. The CDR3 totals 14 residues. Germline CDR1 is SNHLY and CDR2 is FYNNEI. The full variable domain, its missing parts supplied by reference TRBV2 and TRBJ1-5, is EPEVTQTPSHQVTQMGQEVILRCVPISNHLYFYWYRQILGQKVEFLVSFYNNEISEKSEIFDDQFSVERPDGSNFTLKIRSTKLEDSAMYFCASRVGNSNQPQHFGDGTRLSIL.

The chain links TRBV12-5 to TRBJ2-2; 9 bases match TRBD2. The CDR3 is 15 amino acids. With 5 bases clipped from V and 4 bases from J, the junction kept 5 bases outside the gene matches. Germline loops: CDR1 LGHNT, CDR2 FRNRAP. The CDR3 region is CASGRGGAPTGELFF. Here the CDR3 DNA reads TGTGCTAGTGGTCGCGGGGGGGCCCCCACCGGGGAGCTGTTTTTT.

The J gene is TRBJ1-2, the V gene TRBV15; D gene uncertain. The CDR3 is 13 amino acids. Trimming removed 6 bases from V and 3 bases from J, with 11 bases in between. CDR1 and CDR2 (germline): LNHNV, YYDKDF (reference sequence). The CDR3 region has the DNA TGTGCCACCAGTCATGACGAGGACTATGGCTACACCTTC. Translated: CATSHDEDYGYTF.

This sequence joins TRBV4-3 and TRBJ1-2; possible D gene TRBD1, 6 bases. V shed 4 bases and J shed 4 bases, with 13 bases lying between them. The V gene's germline CDR1 is LGHNA and CDR2 YSLEER. This CDR3 is built from 14 residues. The CDR3 coding sequence is TGCGCCAGCAGCCTTAACAGGGAAAGCTATGGCTACACCTTC. It specifies CASSLNRESYGYTF.

In its sample, this clone was seen once. DNA for the CDR3: TGTGCCAGCAGCTTAGTGGGCAGGGCCTACACCTTC. Translated, it gives CASSLVGRAYTF. The chain is built from TRBV7-2 and TRBJ1-2; D possibly corresponds to TRBD1 (5 bases). The length of the CDR3 is 12 residues. The germline V gene has CDR1 SGHTA and CDR2 FQGNSA. V shed 1 base and J shed 10 bases, with 10 bases lying between them.

Turning to this clone: Other nucleotide sequences from this sample produce the same CDR3. The chain links TRBV6-5 to TRBJ2-7, with D possibly matching TRBD1 (6 bases). With 5 bases removed from V and 2 bases from J, the gap between germline ends came to 10 bases. Per germline, CDR1 MNHEY and CDR2 SVGAGI. The CDR3 contains 13 residues. In DNA, the CDR3 is TGTGCCAGCAGTCCCGGACAGACCTACGAGCAGTACTTC. Protein: CASSPGQTYEQYF.

The CDR3 coding sequence is TGTGCCAGCAGTGACGCGGGGGGGGCAGATACGCAGTATTTT. Amino acid sequence: CASSDAGGADTQYF. This chain connects TRBV25-1 to TRBJ2-3; 9 bases match TRBD2. This CDR3 is built from 14 residues. Germline V lookup: CDR1 MGHDK, CDR2 SYGVNS. Germline trimming cut 3 bases from V and 4 bases from J; bases unmatched to any gene: 2.

V usage is TRBV9 and J usage is TRBJ2-3, with TRBD1 as a possible D gene (6 bases). The length of the CDR3 is 16 residues. V was cut by 0 bases and J by 2 bases, with 13 bases left in between. Germline values: CDR1 SGDLS, CDR2 YYNGEE. Here the CDR3 DNA reads TGTGCCAGCAGCGTAGCTGCCAGGGGACCCACAGATACGCAGTATTTT. Protein sequence: CASSVAARGPTDTQYF.

The V call is TRBV27, the J call TRBJ1-2; D unresolved. The CDR3 has 15 amino acids. Germline-derived CDR1 and CDR2 are MNHEY and SMNVEV (reference sequence). V was trimmed by 8 bases and J by 4 bases, leaving 20 bases between them. In nucleotides, the CDR3 is TGTGCCAGCTCGGGATTTTATTCAGGCAGCTATGGCTACACCTTC. Its translation is CASSGFYSGSYGYTF.

The chain recombines TRBV9 with TRBJ2-3; 10 bases match TRBD2. CDR1 is SGDLS, CDR2 YYNGEE, per germline. J gave up 2 bases and V 4 bases, and 7 bases lay outside the gene matches. CDR3 size: 16 residues. For the CDR3, the DNA is TGTGCCAGCAGCACCTTAGCGGGGGGACACACAGATACGCAGTATTTT. It is translated as CASSTLAGGHTDTQYF.

The rearrangement links TRBV11-2 to TRBJ1-1, with 7 nucleotides matching TRBD1. Unmatched junction bases numbered 1, after V lost 3 bases and J lost 3 bases. Germline assignment: CDR1 SGHAT and CDR2 FQNNGV. This CDR3 spans 13 amino acids. The CDR3 region is CASSLGTDTEAFF. CDR3 DNA sequence: TGTGCCAGCAGCTTGGGGACAGACACTGAAGCTTTCTTT.

This chain connects TRBV6-1 to TRBJ2-1; 8 bases map to TRBD2. Germline lookup yields CDR1 MNHNS and CDR2 SASEGT. The CDR3 runs 17 residues. Trimming took 3 bases from V and 9 from J; bases not matched to a gene: 16. This CDR3 is CASSEPKGGGSPVEQFF. CDR3 bases: TGTGCCAGCAGTGAGCCTAAGGGCGGGGGGTCACCAGTTGAGCAGTTCTTC.

V gene TRBV27 combines with J gene TRBJ2-3, with TRBD2 matching 8 bases. Germline CDR1 is MNHEY and CDR2 is SMNVEV (reference sequence). The CDR3 spans 14 residues. The V gene end was trimmed by 4 bases and the J gene end by 1 base; junction bases not matched to a gene: 1. The CDR3 region is CASSSLAGTDTQYF. CDR3 nucleotides: TGTGCCAGCAGTTCACTAGCGGGCACAGATACGCAGTATTTT.

The chain combines TRBV7-2 with TRBJ2-3; weak D call: TRBD2 (6 bases). V was shortened by 5 bases and J by 0 bases, with 9 bases between the two germline ends. The germline gives CDR1 SGHTA, CDR2 FQGNSA. The CDR3 consists of 14 residues. The CDR3 bases are TGTGCCAGCAGCCCGGGGACTAGCACAGATACGCAGTATTTT. Protein product: CASSPGTSTDTQYF.

The chain employs TRBV6-5 and TRBJ1-2, with a tentative D call TRBD1 (5 bases). CDR3 length: 13 residues. CDR1 is MNHEY, CDR2 SVGAGI, per germline. The V and J ends lost 6 bases and 2 bases respectively, with 10 bases between them. CDR3 nucleotide sequence: TGTGCCAGCAGGATAGACAGCAACTATGGCTACACCTTC. Its translation is CASRIDSNYGYTF.

The V gene is TRBV2, the J gene TRBJ1-5, with no clear D. Germline loops: CDR1 SNHLY, CDR2 FYNNEI. The CDR3 extends over 15 amino acids. Deletions cut 5 bases from V and 4 bases from J, with 15 bases between. The chain's CDR3 is CASSRQAGNNQPQHF. In DNA form, the CDR3 reads TGTGCCAGCAGTCGCCAGGCAGGAAATAATCAGCCCCAGCATTTT. Filled out from reference TRBV2 and TRBJ1-5, the complete variable domain reads EPEVTQTPSHQVTQMGQEVILRCVPISNHLYFYWYRQILGQKVEFLVSFYNNEISEKSEIFDDQFSVERPDGSNFTLKIRSTKLEDSAMYFCASSRQAGNNQPQHFGDGTRLSIL.

V and J are TRBV23-1 and TRBJ1-1; D not resolved. TRBV23-1 is classed as an ORF, of uncertain function. Trimming took off 7 bases at V and 8 bases at J, with 23 bases between the two ends. The CDR3 runs 15 residues. CDR3 amino acids: CASIHPHGGVTEAFF. The CDR3 DNA is TGCGCCAGCATCCATCCCCACGGCGGGGTGACCGAAGCTTTCTTT.

This chain joins TRBV4-3 and TRBJ2-3, with 9 bases aligning to TRBD1. Germline assignment: CDR1 LGHNA and CDR2 YSLEER. The CDR3 runs 15 residues. The J segment lost 6 bases and the V segment lost 3 bases, leaving 7 bases of the junction unmatched. The CDR3 DNA is TGCGCCAGCAGCCAGCCGGGACAGGGTATGGATACGCAGTATTTT. Its translation: CASSQPGQGMDTQYF.

J is TRBJ2-7 and V is TRBV10-3; 8 bases are a match to TRBD2. The germline V gene encodes CDR1 ENHRY and CDR2 SYGVKD. J gave up 2 bases and V 2 bases, and 2 bases lay outside the gene matches. The CDR3 is 14 residues long. The CDR3 here is CAISEPGLAYEQYF. The CDR3 region has the DNA TGTGCCATCAGTGAGCCGGGACTAGCCTACGAGCAGTACTTC.